The 22 T cell receptor beta chains below all came from one sample that was sequenced in a study of early T cells in non-severe SARS-CoV-2 infection. From the 5' RACE reads, TCRdb called clonotypes with MiXCR, one entry per CDR3 protein. The sample lists over 25,000 distinct CDR3 sequences, about 4.6% occurring once. The specimen was whole blood. These receptors all come from an adult who was a healthcare worker with PCR-confirmed SARS-CoV-2 infection or an uninfected control (not recorded which).

In this sample, this clonotype turned up many times. V gene TRBV9 combines with J gene TRBJ2-7; 8 bases map to TRBD1. The CDR3 consists of 14 residues. The trim removed 2 bases at V and 0 bases at J, leaving 1 base unmatched. In germline, CDR1 is SGDLS, CDR2 YYNGEE. In DNA, the CDR3 is TGTGCCAGCAGCGTGGGACAGGTCTCCTACGAGCAGTACTTC. It specifies CASSVGQVSYEQYF.

There are a few counts of this clonotype. The chain links TRBV30 to TRBJ1-1, with unresolved D. The germline gives CDR1 GTSNPN, CDR2 SVGIG (reference sequence). The V and J ends lost 5 bases and 0 bases respectively, with 16 bases between them. CDR3 length: 15 residues. The CDR3 coding sequence is TGTGCCTGGTTCACCATCCGTACAATGAACACTGAAGCTTTCTTT. Amino acid sequence: CAWFTIRTMNTEAFF.

This clonotype was counted ten times or more. This chain connects TRBV11-1 to TRBJ2-3, with 12 bases fitting TRBD1. In germline, CDR1 is SGHAT, CDR2 FQDESV (reference sequence). This CDR3 region has 15 residues. The V and J ends lost 5 bases and 4 bases, in that order; junction bases with no gene match: 4. The CDR3 coding sequence is TGTGCCAGCAGCCACGGGACAGGGGGCGCAGATACGCAGTATTTT. The encoded protein is CASSHGTGGADTQYF. The complete variable domain, with remaining parts taken from reference TRBV11-1 and TRBJ2-3, reads EAEVAQSPRYKITEKSQAVAFWCDPISGHATLYWYRQILGQGPELLVQFQDESVVDDSQLPKDRFSAERLKGVDSTLKIQPAELGDSAMYLCASSHGTGGADTQYFGPGTRLTVL.

Turning to this clonotype: Sequence at one end of the junction differs from germline and may be a read error. The chain employs TRBV4-1 and TRBJ1-1; D unclear. Germline CDR1 is MGHRA and CDR2 is YSYEKL. The CDR3 totals 16 residues. Here the CDR3 DNA reads TGCGCCAGCAGCCAAGTTTTGGGCAGGATGAACACTGAAGTTTTCTTT. Its protein is CASSQVLGRMNTEVFF.

The chain is built from TRBV7-9 and TRBJ1-4; 7 bases map to TRBD1. There are 16 residues in the CDR3. V lost 4 bases to trimming and J lost 0 bases; unmatched junction nucleotides: 5. Germline CDR1 and CDR2: SEHNR and FQNEAQ (reference sequence). CDR3 bases: TGTGCCAGCAGCTCAACCGGGACAGCAACTAATGAAAAACTGTTTTTT. It is translated as CASSSTGTATNEKLFF. Full variable domain (outside the CDR3, taken from reference TRBV7-9 and TRBJ1-4): DTGVSQNPRHKITKRGQNVTFRCDPISEHNRLYWYRQTLGQGPEFLTYFQNEAQLEKSRLLSDRFSAERPKGSFSTLEIQRTEQGDSAMYLCASSSTGTATNEKLFFGSGTQLSVL.

This clonotype was seen ten or more times. The genes are TRBV18 and TRBJ1-5; 7 nucleotides line up with TRBD1. The CDR3 contains 15 residues. Germline CDR1 and CDR2: KGHSH and LQKENI. The J segment lost 5 bases and the V segment lost 8 bases, leaving 12 bases of the junction unmatched. The CDR3 sequence: CASATQGGRDQPQHF. DNA for the CDR3: TGTGCCAGCGCCACTCAGGGGGGAAGAGATCAGCCCCAGCATTTT.

This clonotype showed up many times. The rearrangement joins TRBV20-1 to TRBJ2-3; 7 bases map to TRBD2. The V gene's germline CDR1 is DFQATT and CDR2 SNEGSKA (reference sequence). The V gene end was trimmed by 1 base and the J gene end by 8 bases; junction bases not matched to a gene: 12. This CDR3 is 15 amino acids long. The CDR3 sequence is CSARASSGPAGTQYF. The CDR3 DNA follows: TGCAGTGCTAGAGCAAGTAGCGGGCCCGCGGGTACGCAGTATTTT.

This clonotype has ten or more counts. The chain has TRBV7-2 and TRBJ1-1; 7 bases line up with TRBD1. The CDR3 contains 14 residues. V gave up 5 bases and J gave up 4 bases; unmatched junction bases: 7. CDR1 and CDR2 from the germline V gene are SGHTA and FQGNSA. The CDR3 loop is CASSPQGFGTEAFF. For the CDR3, the DNA is TGTGCCAGCAGCCCACAGGGGTTTGGCACTGAAGCTTTCTTT. The complete variable domain, with remaining parts taken from reference TRBV7-2 and TRBJ1-1, reads GAGVSQSPSNKVTEKGKDVELRCDPISGHTALYWYRQSLGQGLEFLIYFQGNSAPDKSGLPSDRFSAERTGGSVSTLTIQRTQQEDSAVYLCASSPQGFGTEAFFGQGTRLTVV.

DNA for the CDR3: TGTGCCAGCAGTCCTAGCGGGGGGTTCACAGATACGCAGTATTTT. This sequence encodes CASSPSGGFTDTQYF. The chain is built from TRBV2 and TRBJ2-3, with 11 positions matching TRBD2. Germline CDR1 is SNHLY and CDR2 is FYNNEI. J was trimmed by 2 bases and V by 5 bases; bases with no gene match: 3. The CDR3 has 15 residues.

This clonotype has ten or more counts. This rearrangement joins TRBV29-1 to TRBJ2-7; possibly TRBD1 for D (6 bases). Germline V CDR1 and CDR2: SQVTM, ANQGSEA. The CDR3 covers 14 residues. V dropped 6 bases and J dropped 1 base, with 16 bases sitting between them. The CDR3 here is CSVGQGPSSYEQYF. The CDR3, as DNA: TGCAGCGTGGGTCAGGGGCCCTCTTCCTACGAGCAGTACTTC.

This clonotype occurred a few times. This rearrangement joins TRBV6-2 or TRBV6-3 to TRBJ2-1; 9 bases map to TRBD2. With V trimmed by 5 bases and J by 10 bases, 6 bases remained unmatched. Looked up from germline, CDR1 is MNHEY and CDR2 is SVGEGT. The CDR3 runs to 13 residues. The CDR3 nucleotides are TGTGCCAGCAGTCACAAGCGGGAGGACGAGCAGTTCTTC. Its protein product is CASSHKREDEQFF.

This clonotype was recorded a few times. The rearrangement uses TRBV6-5 and TRBJ2-1; D not resolved. Germline V gene data show CDR1 as MNHEY and CDR2 as SVGAGI. The CDR3 extends over 13 amino acids. The V gene lost 4 bases and the J gene lost 6 bases, with 10 bases spanning the gap. For the CDR3, the DNA is TGTGCCAGCAGTTTGTTGGTTACCAATGAGCAGTTCTTC. Translated: CASSLLVTNEQFF.

This clonotype was counted at least ten times. The V gene is TRBV20-1, the J gene TRBJ2-3; D is possibly TRBD1 or TRBD2 (6 bases each). Germline CDR1 reads DFQATT; CDR2 reads SNEGSKA (reference sequence). V was trimmed by 3 bases and J by 2 bases, leaving 15 bases between them. The CDR3 loop spans 15 amino acids. This CDR3 reads CSASRGGLNTDTQYF. Written as DNA, the CDR3 is TGCAGTGCTAGCCGAGGGGGACTGAACACAGATACGCAGTATTTT.

This clonotype came up many times. The chain is built from TRBV7-6 and TRBJ1-1; TRBD1 might be the D (5 bases). Germline V lookup: CDR1 SGHVS, CDR2 FNYEAQ. V lost 2 bases and J 5 bases, leaving 18 bases between the germline ends. There are 16 residues in the CDR3. The chain's CDR3 is CASSLLGRPDETEAFF. DNA of the CDR3: TGTGCCAGCAGCTTATTGGGACGCCCGGACGAGACTGAAGCTTTCTTT.

In this sample, this clonotype turned up many times. The rearrangement joins TRBV18 to TRBJ2-4; 8 bases fit TRBD2. The V segment lost 2 bases and the J segment 7 bases; nucleotides outside the gene matches: 7. Germline V gives CDR1 KGHSH, CDR2 LQKENI. The CDR3 is made up of 15 amino acids. Written as DNA, the CDR3 is TGTGCCAGCTCACCAGAAGCGGGGGCCCACAACATTCAGTACTTC. Translation gives CASSPEAGAHNIQYF.

This clonotype was seen only a few times. V is TRBV1 and J is TRBJ1-1; the table's TRBD1 call for D was not verified on the DNA. TRBV1 is noted as a pseudogene. The CDR3 is made up of 16 amino acids. CDR3 sequence: CTSSLVGTPGGLKLFF. CDR3 nucleotides: TGCACCAGCAGCTTAGTCGGGACCCCGGGCGGACTGAAGCTTTTCTTT.

A few counts support this clonotype. This rearrangement joins TRBV29-1 to TRBJ2-3, with 11 nucleotides matching TRBD2. J was trimmed by 6 bases and V by 3 bases; bases with no gene match: 5. Germline CDR1 reads SQVTM; CDR2 reads ANQGSEA. This CDR3 contains 14 residues. The CDR3 region is CSVEATSGTDTQYF. CDR3 bases: TGCAGCGTTGAGGCGACTAGCGGGACGGATACGCAGTATTTT.

The chain joins TRBV7-9 to TRBJ1-3; D call uncertain. CDR3 length: 17 residues. Per the germline V gene, CDR1 is SEHNR and CDR2 is FQNEAQ (reference sequence). V gave up 5 bases and J gave up 0 bases, with 17 bases separating them. The CDR3 region is CASSERLGPPSGNTIYF. For the CDR3, the DNA is TGTGCCAGCAGCGAGCGTCTAGGGCCACCCTCTGGAAACACCATATATTTT.

This clonotype was found many times. The rearrangement uses TRBV4-1 and TRBJ1-5; TRBD1 is a possible D gene (6 bases). Germline CDR1 MGHRA, CDR2 YSYEKL. This CDR3 spans 16 amino acids. V lost 1 base and J 0 bases, leaving 10 bases between the germline ends. The chain's CDR3 is CASSQVAGDSNQPQHF. The CDR3, as DNA: TGCGCCAGCAGCCAAGTGGCAGGGGATAGCAATCAGCCCCAGCATTTT.

Here the CDR3 DNA reads TGTGCCAGCAGCGTAGCGGGACATATGTTGGATACGCAGTATTTT. It is translated as CASSVAGHMLDTQYF. The chain combines TRBV9 with TRBJ2-3; perhaps TRBD1 as D (6 bases). V was shortened by 0 bases and J by 6 bases, with 14 bases between the two germline ends. The CDR3 totals 15 residues. Germline V lookup: CDR1 SGDLS, CDR2 YYNGEE.

The V call is TRBV5-1, the J call TRBJ2-5; D may be TRBD1 (6 bases). CDR3 size: 15 residues. CDR1 is SGHRS, CDR2 YFSETQ, per germline. V lost 3 bases to trimming and J lost 4 bases, with 16 bases between them. The CDR3 protein is CASSSAPLGGETQYF. The DNA of the CDR3 is TGCGCCAGCAGCTCCGCCCCATTAGGGGGAGAGACCCAGTACTTC. Full variable domain (outside the CDR3, taken from reference TRBV5-1 and TRBJ2-5): KAGVTQTPRYLIKTRGQQVTLSCSPISGHRSVSWYQQTPGQGLQFLFEYFSETQRNKGNFPGRFSGRQFSNSRSEMNVSTLELGDSALYLCASSSAPLGGETQYFGPGTRLLVL.

This clonotype came up many times. The rearrangement links TRBV7-7 to TRBJ2-2, with D unclear. Germline V gene data show CDR1 as SSHAT and CDR2 as FNYEAQ (reference sequence). V shed 5 bases and J shed 1 base, with 8 bases lying between them. The CDR3 is 14 residues long. The CDR3 spells CASSQDLNTGELFF. CDR3 DNA: TGTGCCAGCAGCCAGGATCTGAACACCGGGGAGCTGTTTTTT.